The 14 T cell receptor beta chains below were found in one sample sequenced in a study of response to subunit inactivated influenza vaccine. One entry per CDR3 protein results from TCRdb running MiXCR on the RT-PCR reads. The sample includes around 490,000 distinct CDR3 sequences, less than 8% of them seen just once. Sequenced material: PBMCs from blood, taken around 25 months after vaccination. Receptor source: a man in his fifties or sixties who received an inactivated influenza vaccine.

Concerning this clonotype: Since a much larger clone is just one base distant, this may be a read error. J is TRBJ2-3 and V is TRBV9, with D unresolved. The V and J ends lost 0 bases and 4 bases respectively, with 6 bases between them. The CDR3 is 13 residues long. Germline V gene sequence: CDR1 SGDLS, CDR2 YYNGEE. The CDR3 loop is CASSVVGSDTQYF. CDR3 nucleotide sequence: TGTGCCAGCAGCGTAGTAGGCTCAGATACGCAGTATTTT.

The gene calls are TRBV20-1 and TRBJ2-1; 8 bases line up with TRBD2. Germline values: CDR1 DFQATT, CDR2 SNEGSKA (reference sequence). The CDR3 contains 15 residues. The J segment lost 8 bases and the V segment lost 6 bases, leaving 15 bases of the junction unmatched. CDR3 DNA sequence: TGCAGTGCACACGCGCTGAGCGGGAGTCGGGATGAGCAGTTCTTC. Residues: CSAHALSGSRDEQFF.

This clonotype was seen only a few times. The V gene is TRBV6-2 or TRBV6-3, the J gene TRBJ1-5, with D maybe TRBD1 (6 bases). The CDR3 is 17 amino acids. Trimming took off 8 bases at V and 1 base at J, with 21 bases between the two ends. Germline assignment: CDR1 MNHEY and CDR2 SVGEGT. CDR3 sequence (DNA): TGTGCCAGCTACCCTGCTACAGGGTTTTGGAGCAATCAGCCCCAGCATTTT. As protein: CASYPATGFWSNQPQHF.

In its sample, this clonotype was seen a few times. A read error may be the cause here, since a much bigger clone is one base away. The chain couples TRBV10-3 to TRBJ2-7, with D uncertain. With 2 bases removed from V and 3 bases from J, the gap between germline ends came to 5 bases. This CDR3 comprises 12 residues. The germline gives CDR1 ENHRY, CDR2 SYGVKD. CDR3 DNA sequence: TGTGCCATCAGTGAGAACAGCTACGAGCAGTACTTC. This gives the protein CAISENSYEQYF.

This clonotype was counted between two and nine times. The chain combines TRBV5-1 with TRBJ2-3; D possibly corresponds to TRBD2 (6 bases). This CDR3 has 16 residues. The V end lost 4 bases, the J end lost 3 bases, and 18 bases lay between the germline ends. Germline V gene data show CDR1 as SGHRS and CDR2 as YFSETQ. The CDR3 sequence: CASSPQGAGPTDTQYF. For the CDR3, the DNA is TGCGCCAGCAGCCCTCAAGGCGCGGGGCCGACAGATACGCAGTATTTT.

The chain has TRBV20-1 and TRBJ2-5; 12 bases align to TRBD2. Germline assignment: CDR1 DFQATT and CDR2 SNEGSKA (reference sequence). The CDR3 is 14 residues long. The J segment lost 5 bases and the V segment lost 6 bases, leaving 7 bases of the junction unmatched. The CDR3 bases are TGCAGTGCCCGGGGGCTAGCGGGGGGGGAGACCCAGTACTTC. Residues: CSARGLAGGETQYF.

The rearrangement links TRBV20-1 to TRBJ2-4; no firm D call. The CDR3 covers 14 residues. Deletions cut 3 bases from V and 1 base from J, with 10 bases between. CDR1 DFQATT and CDR2 SNEGSKA come from the germline V gene (reference sequence). CDR3 DNA sequence: TGCAGTGCTAGCGGGTCCTTGGCCAAAAACATTCAGTACTTC. Its protein is CSASGSLAKNIQYF.

A few counts support this clonotype. The chain recombines TRBV27 with TRBJ2-1; 11 nucleotides agree with TRBD2. The CDR3 is made up of 14 amino acids. Per the germline V gene, CDR1 is MNHEY and CDR2 is SMNVEV (reference sequence). The V gene end was trimmed by 3 bases and the J gene end by 9 bases; junction bases not matched to a gene: 4. The DNA of the CDR3 is TGTGCCAGCAGTTTTCTAGCGGGAGGAGGTGAGCAGTTCTTC. Translating gives CASSFLAGGGEQFF.

V gene TRBV12-3 or TRBV12-4 combines with J gene TRBJ1-1; 10 bases align to TRBD1. CDR3 length equals 15 residues. V lost 6 bases to trimming and J lost 3 bases; unmatched junction nucleotides: 7. As DNA, the CDR3 is TGTGCCAGCAGCCGGGACAGGGGAGTATACACTGAAGCTTTCTTT. Translation gives CASSRDRGVYTEAFF.

This sequence joins TRBV4-1 and TRBJ1-2; 11 positions agree with TRBD1. Germline V gene lookup returns CDR1 MGHRA and CDR2 YSYEKL. V dropped 4 bases and J dropped 3; count of bases not matched to a gene: 10. There are 17 residues in the CDR3. CDR3 sequence reads: CASSLRTGGGLDYGYTF. Written as DNA, the CDR3 is TGCGCCAGCAGCCTACGGACAGGGGGCGGTTTAGACTATGGCTACACCTTC.

This clonotype was counted many times. This chain joins TRBV4-1 and TRBJ1-3; TRBD1 aligns across 8 bases. CDR1 and CDR2 (germline): MGHRA, YSYEKL. V shed 3 bases and J 14 bases; nucleotides not matched to a gene: 9. The CDR3 spans 13 residues. In DNA form, the CDR3 reads TGCGCCAGCAGCCATGGACAGGGCAGGGCCGTATATTTT. Translating it yields CASSHGQGRAVYF.

This rearrangement joins TRBV4-3 to TRBJ1-4; 9 bases are shared with TRBD1. J lost 4 bases, V lost 4 bases, and 4 bases had no gene match. Per the germline V gene, CDR1 is LGHNA and CDR2 is YSLEER. The CDR3 runs to 15 residues. The CDR3 here is CASSRGDRDNEKLFF. CDR3 bases: TGCGCCAGCAGCCGAGGGGACAGGGATAATGAAAAACTGTTTTTT.

At least ten counts were recorded for this clonotype. The J gene is TRBJ1-6, the V gene TRBV6-1; 7 positions agree with TRBD1. V lost 2 bases, J lost 9 bases, and 16 bases stayed unmatched. CDR1 MNHNS and CDR2 SASEGT come from the germline V gene. CDR3 length equals 18 residues. The CDR3 here is CASSESLRVQGGFSPLHF. CDR3 in DNA: TGTGCCAGCAGTGAAAGCCTCCGGGTCCAGGGGGGGTTTTCACCCCTCCACTTT.

This clonotype has a count of ten or more. The chain recombines TRBV3-1 with TRBJ2-7, with a tentative D call TRBD2 (6 bases). Trimming took off 2 bases at V and 12 bases at J, with 14 bases between the two ends. From germline, CDR1 is LGHDT and CDR2 YNNKEL (reference sequence). CDR3 length equals 12 residues. The CDR3 DNA sequence: TGTGCCAGCAGCCAATCAGTTCCGGGACTGTACTTC. Its protein product is CASSQSVPGLYF.